This TCR beta chain was obtained from a study of patients and donors after allogeneic stem cell transplantation. Each CDR3 protein gets one entry after TCRdb re-called the RT-PCR reads with MiXCR. The data hold approximately 200,000 distinct CDR3 sequences, with roughly 38% observed a single time. Regarding this clonotype: A read error may account for a junction end that differs from germline.

Sequencing was done on a sample of blood, either unsorted or a sorted T cell fraction (not recorded which). This TCR was sampled from a human donor who was either an allogeneic HSCT recipient or a stem cell or donor lymphocyte infusion donor (not recorded which). It is not recorded whose cells these are; they may come from a transplant donor.

CDR3 coding DNA: TGTGCCAGCATTAGATTTCGACGGTATAATTCACCCCCCCACTTT. The encoded protein is CASIRFRRYNSPPHF. The chain has TRBV6-1 and TRBJ1-6; D ambiguous. CDR1 is MNHNS, CDR2 SASEGT, per germline. The CDR3 loop spans 15 amino acids.